This TCR beta chain derives from a study of glioma-infiltrating T cells. Study-level findings and limits: Very few CDR3 sequences were shared between tissue and blood. Non-neoplastic patients had below-expected tissue-blood divergence, while all gliomas exceeded expectation.

With respect to this clonotype: Its antigen is currently unknown.

TCR alpha and beta CDR3 regions were amplified from RNA using iRepertoire nested multiplex PCR. Input was about 85-450 ng of tissue mRNA or PBMC total RNA. TCRdb used MiXCR to reprocess the multiplex PCR reads, holding one entry per CDR3 protein. The data contain some 16,000 distinct CDR3 sequences, 55% to 70% of them singletons. Sequencing used glioma tissue, nonneoplastic brain tissue, or PBMCs (not recorded which). This sequence was found in a human donor with low-grade glioma or glioblastoma, undergoing nonglioma brain surgery, or in good health (not recorded which).

This chain's CDR3 is CASGQGIVEAFF. The CDR3 DNA sequence: TGTGCCAGTGGACAGGGGATTGTTGAAGCTTTCTTT. V usage is TRBV6-6 and J usage is TRBJ1-1; 9 bases agree with TRBD1. The CDR3 has 12 residues. The germline gives CDR1 MNHNY, CDR2 SVGAGI (reference sequence). V lost 9 bases, J lost 7 bases, and 6 bases stayed unmatched.